What follows are 10 T cell receptor beta chains derived from one specimen sequenced in a study of blood T cell repertoires in COVID-19. Data came from immunoSEQ multiplex PCR; TCRdb stores just in-frame clones and leaves some out. The sample includes tens of thousands of clones, about 89% of them seen just once. The sequenced sample was peripheral blood. Receptor source: a human donor in a cohort sampled during active COVID-19.

The gene calls are TRBV21-1 and TRBJ2-3; the listed D gene, TRBD2, was not tested against the DNA. TRBV21-1 is a known pseudogene. CDR3 length: 17 residues. The chain's CDR3 is CASSKVATLESTDTQYF. The CDR3 DNA reads as TGTGCCAGCAGCAAAGTAGCTACCCTAGAATCCACAGATACGCAGTATTTT.

The chain couples TRBV2 to TRBJ2-1; TRBD2 agrees at 10 bases. Per germline, CDR1 SNHLY and CDR2 FYNNEI. The CDR3 totals 14 residues. Losses at the gene ends were 5 bases for V and 10 bases for J; bases not matched to a gene: 8. CDR3 residues: CASSRVLLAGEQFF. The CDR3 DNA reads TGTGCCAGCAGTCGAGTTCTACTAGCGGGGGAGCAGTTCTTC.

The V and J genes are TRBV7-9 and TRBJ2-1; a possible D gene is TRBD1 (6 bases). CDR3 length equals 14 residues. V was shortened by 5 bases and J by 2 bases, with 10 bases between the two germline ends. Germline V gives CDR1 SEHNR, CDR2 FQNEAQ (reference sequence). CDR3 coding DNA: TGTGCCAGCAGCCCCCGGACAGCCTACAATGAGCAGTTCTTC. This translates into CASSPRTAYNEQFF.

This clone was detected only once. The rearrangement joins TRBV11-2 to TRBJ2-2, with D maybe TRBD2 (5 bases). Per germline, CDR1 SGHAT and CDR2 FQNNGV. Trimming left V 5 bases short and J 0 bases short, with 13 bases between. The CDR3 runs to 16 residues. The chain's CDR3 is CASSEAVTSNTGELFF. The CDR3 DNA reads as TGTGCCAGCAGCGAAGCGGTTACTTCGAACACCGGGGAGCTGTTTTTT. The whole variable domain, filled in from reference TRBV11-2 and TRBJ2-2, reads EAGVAQSPRYKIIEKRQSVAFWCNPISGHATLYWYQQILGQGPKLLIQFQNNGVVDDSQLPKDRFSAERLKGVDSTLKIQPAKLEDSAVYLCASSEAVTSNTGELFFGEGSRLTVL.

This clone was detected only a few times. The CDR3 region has the DNA TGTGCCAGCAGTGAAAATATAGTCAGGGTGATTGGCTACACCTTC. Protein: CASSENIVRVIGYTF. The J gene is TRBJ1-2, the V gene TRBV6-1; TRBD1 might be the D (5 bases). The CDR3 is made up of 15 amino acids. V was shortened by 2 bases and J by 7 bases, with 17 bases between the two germline ends. The germline V gene encodes CDR1 MNHNS and CDR2 SASEGT.

The gene calls are TRBV11-2 and TRBJ1-2, with TRBD1 as a possible D gene (5 bases). Germline CDR1 and CDR2: SGHAT and FQNNGV. V was clipped by 5 bases and J by 0 bases, with 10 bases between them. This CDR3 region has 14 residues. CDR3 region: CASSPQGPNYGYTF. The CDR3 nucleotides read TGTGCCAGCAGCCCGCAGGGTCCTAACTATGGCTACACCTTC. Drawing the rest from reference TRBV11-2 and TRBJ1-2, the complete variable domain is EAGVAQSPRYKIIEKRQSVAFWCNPISGHATLYWYQQILGQGPKLLIQFQNNGVVDDSQLPKDRFSAERLKGVDSTLKIQPAKLEDSAVYLCASSPQGPNYGYTFGSGTRLTVV.

The chain carries TRBV6-5 and TRBJ2-2; 7 nucleotides align to TRBD2. V shed 6 bases and J 5 bases; nucleotides not matched to a gene: 3. Germline loops: CDR1 MNHEY, CDR2 SVGAGI. The CDR3 spans 13 residues. The CDR3 region has the DNA TGTGCCAGCAGACAACTAGCGACCGGGGAGCTGTTTTTT. Translated: CASRQLATGELFF.

This clone was picked up one time. V is TRBV4-1 and J is TRBJ2-7; D gene ambiguous. Germline-derived CDR1 and CDR2 are MGHRA and YSYEKL. V lost 1 base and J lost 2, with 9 bases in between. The CDR3 runs to 14 residues. CDR3 bases: TGCGCCAGCAGCCAAGGAACACGGGCCTACGAGCAGTACGTC. It is translated as CASSQGTRAYEQYV.

The chain joins TRBV10-3 to TRBJ2-2, with TRBD2 matching over 7 bases. V shed 4 bases, J shed 2 bases, and the junction held 4 bases outside the gene matches. Germline-derived CDR1 and CDR2 are ENHRY and SYGVKD. There are 15 residues in the CDR3. CDR3 nucleotides: TGTGCCATCAGTGCAAGCGGGACTAACACCGGGGAGCTGTTTTTT. This encodes CAISASGTNTGELFF.

The chain couples TRBV3-1 (or the pseudogene TRBV3-2) to TRBJ2-1; 9 nucleotides align to TRBD2. CDR3 length: 15 amino acids. Germline loops: CDR1 LGHDT, CDR2 YNNKEL (reference sequence). The J segment lost 9 bases and the V segment lost 2 bases, leaving 8 bases of the junction unmatched. The CDR3 sequence: CASSQSAGGSREQFF. DNA of the CDR3: TGTGCCAGCAGCCAATCCGCGGGAGGGAGTCGTGAGCAGTTCTTC.